This paragraph reports one T cell receptor beta chain. Antigen specificity is unknown. The entry originates in a study of T cell responses to AZD1222 COVID-19 vaccine. General study results and limits: Reportedly, nearly half of unique spike TCRs recognized epitopes outside B.1.351/B.1.1.7 mutations. In a largely white British group with more females than males, clonal diversity was possibly underestimated. CD4 TCRs associated with vaccination spanned spike, dominating at 160-218 and 743-854.

The CDR3 sequence is 13 residues long. Trimming stripped 3 bases from V and 5 bases from J, with 12 bases between. Germline V gene lookup returns CDR1 SGHRS and CDR2 YFSETQ. The table came from immunoSEQ multiplex PCR; TCRdb's copy has only in-frame clones and leaves some out. The sample records roughly 44,000 clones, under 85% being singletons. This material consisted of peripheral blood, taken on day 0 of AZD1222 vaccination. The TCR originated in an adult in good health. This chain links TRBV5-1 with TRBJ2-7; the D is unclear. The DNA of the CDR3 is TGCGCCAGCAGCTATCGACCTGGGGACGAGCAGTACTTC. As protein: CASSYRPGDEQYF.